Following are 6 T cell receptor beta chains from one sample sequenced in a study of cytotoxic CD8 clonotypes in ibrutinib-treated CLL. Sequencing was performed with immunoSEQ multiplex PCR; in TCRdb, only in-frame clones are kept and a portion is missing. The profile covers fewer than 400,000 clones, with roughly two thirds appearing a single time and about 5.9% taken by the ten largest. Sequencing was performed on PBMCs, taken after 36 months of ibrutinib treatment. These receptor sequences come from a human donor with chronic lymphocytic leukemia.

The chain links TRBV27 to TRBJ2-3; 7 positions agree with TRBD2. Germline V gene lookup returns CDR1 MNHEY and CDR2 SMNVEV (reference sequence). CDR3 size: 14 residues. V lost 5 bases, J lost 4 bases, and 6 bases stayed unmatched. CDR3 DNA sequence: TGTGCCAGCAGTACGAGTGGGAGGGCAGATACGCAGTATTTT. This gives the protein CASSTSGRADTQYF.

The V and J genes are TRBV9 and TRBJ2-7; TRBD2 agrees at 11 bases. The J segment lost 1 base and the V segment lost 5 bases, leaving 5 bases of the junction unmatched. Germline V gives CDR1 SGDLS, CDR2 YYNGEE. There are 15 residues in the CDR3. CDR3 sequence reads: CASSVLAGASYEQYF. The CDR3 nucleotides read TGTGCCAGCAGTGTACTAGCGGGAGCGTCCTACGAGCAGTACTTC.

This clone was counted only a few times. This chain connects TRBV7-9 to TRBJ2-1, with 12 nucleotides matching TRBD2. CDR3 size: 16 residues. Germline CDR1 reads SEHNR; CDR2 reads FQNEAQ (reference sequence). J gave up 9 bases and V 5 bases, and 11 bases lay outside the gene matches. The CDR3 DNA reads TGTGCCAGCAGCCCTAGCTTGACTAGCGGGAGTGGTGAGCAGTTCTTC. Translated, it gives CASSPSLTSGSGEQFF.

This clone was seen once. The rearrangement uses TRBV13 and TRBJ2-7; 10 bases align to TRBD2. The V and J ends lost 4 bases and 5 bases, in that order; junction bases with no gene match: 11. The germline V gene encodes CDR1 PRHDT and CDR2 FYEKMQ (reference sequence). The CDR3 spans 16 residues. The CDR3 here is CASSSIWTSGRNEQYF. The DNA of the CDR3 is TGTGCCAGCAGCTCAATCTGGACTAGCGGTCGCAACGAGCAGTACTTC.

This chain joins TRBV28 and TRBJ2-7; D gene uncertain. The germline V gene encodes CDR1 MDHEN and CDR2 SYDVKM. The CDR3 spans 11 residues. V lost 6 bases to trimming and J lost 3 bases, with 6 bases between them. The CDR3 DNA reads as TGTGCCAGCAGGCAGGACTACGAGCAGTACTTC. It is translated as CASRQDYEQYF.

CDR3: CASSPWRGGDSEQYF. The CDR3 DNA follows: TGTGCCAGCTCACCATGGAGGGGAGGGGATTCCGAGCAGTACTTC. The chain combines TRBV18 with TRBJ2-7; 7 bases line up with TRBD2. This CDR3 region has 15 residues. Per the germline V gene, CDR1 is KGHSH and CDR2 is LQKENI. The V and J ends lost 2 bases and 6 bases, in that order; junction bases with no gene match: 10.